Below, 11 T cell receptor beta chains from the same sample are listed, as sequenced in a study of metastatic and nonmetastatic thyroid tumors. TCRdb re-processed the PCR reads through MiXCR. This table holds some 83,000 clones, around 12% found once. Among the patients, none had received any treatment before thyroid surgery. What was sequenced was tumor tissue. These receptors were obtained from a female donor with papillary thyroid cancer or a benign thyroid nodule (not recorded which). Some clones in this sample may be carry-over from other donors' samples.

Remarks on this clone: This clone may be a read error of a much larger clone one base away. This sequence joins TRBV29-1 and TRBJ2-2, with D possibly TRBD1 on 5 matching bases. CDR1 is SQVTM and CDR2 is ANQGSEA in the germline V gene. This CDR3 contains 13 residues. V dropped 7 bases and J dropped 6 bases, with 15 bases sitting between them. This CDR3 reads CSALGQEAGELFF. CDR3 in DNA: TGCAGCGCGCTAGGACAAGAGGCCGGGGAGCTGTTTTTT.

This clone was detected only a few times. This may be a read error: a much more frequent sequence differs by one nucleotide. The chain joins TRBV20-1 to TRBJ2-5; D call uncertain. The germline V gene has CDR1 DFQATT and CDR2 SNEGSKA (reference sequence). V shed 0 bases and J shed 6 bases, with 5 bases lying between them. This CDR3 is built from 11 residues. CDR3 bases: TGCAGTGCTAGAGATGCGAAGACCCAGTACTTC. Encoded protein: CSARDAKTQYF.

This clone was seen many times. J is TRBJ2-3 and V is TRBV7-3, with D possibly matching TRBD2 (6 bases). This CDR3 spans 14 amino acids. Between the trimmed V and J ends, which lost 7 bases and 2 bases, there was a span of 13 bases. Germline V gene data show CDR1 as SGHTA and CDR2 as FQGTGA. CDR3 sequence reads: CASNNQRATDTQYF. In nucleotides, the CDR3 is TGTGCCAGCAATAACCAGCGGGCCACAGATACGCAGTATTTT.

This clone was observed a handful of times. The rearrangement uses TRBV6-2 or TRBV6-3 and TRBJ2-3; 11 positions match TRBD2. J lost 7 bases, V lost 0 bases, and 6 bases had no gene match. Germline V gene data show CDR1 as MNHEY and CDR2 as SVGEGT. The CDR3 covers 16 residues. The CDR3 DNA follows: TGTGCCAGCAGTTACTCGGGACTAGCGGTAGCACATACGCAGTATTTT. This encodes CASSYSGLAVAHTQYF.

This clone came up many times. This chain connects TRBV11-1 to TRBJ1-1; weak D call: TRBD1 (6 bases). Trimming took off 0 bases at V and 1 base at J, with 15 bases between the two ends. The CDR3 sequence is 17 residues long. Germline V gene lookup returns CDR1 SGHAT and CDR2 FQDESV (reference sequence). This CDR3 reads CASSLADPTGRNTEAFF. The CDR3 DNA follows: TGTGCCAGCAGCTTAGCGGATCCGACAGGACGGAACACTGAAGCTTTCTTT.

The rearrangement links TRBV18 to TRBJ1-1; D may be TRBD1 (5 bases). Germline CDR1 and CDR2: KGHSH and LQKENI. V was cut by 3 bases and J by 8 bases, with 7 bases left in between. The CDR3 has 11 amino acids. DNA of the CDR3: TGTGCCAGCTCACCGGGACCAGAAGCTTTCTTT. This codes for CASSPGPEAFF.

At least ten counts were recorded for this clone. CDR3 sequence reads: CASSPSLGNEQFF. CDR3 in DNA: TGTGCCAGCAGCCCTAGTCTTGGCAATGAGCAGTTCTTC. This chain connects TRBV7-9 to TRBJ2-1, with unresolved D. This CDR3 spans 13 amino acids. Germline V gene data show CDR1 as SEHNR and CDR2 as FQNEAQ (reference sequence). Trimming shortened V by 5 bases and J by 6 bases, and 11 bases separated the two germline ends.

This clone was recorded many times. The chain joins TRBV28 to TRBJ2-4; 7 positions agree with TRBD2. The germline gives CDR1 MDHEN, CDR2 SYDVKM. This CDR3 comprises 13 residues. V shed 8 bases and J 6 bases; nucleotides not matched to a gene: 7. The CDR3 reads CASASTGGNIQYF. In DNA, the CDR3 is TGTGCCAGCGCATCCACGGGGGGAAACATTCAGTACTTC.

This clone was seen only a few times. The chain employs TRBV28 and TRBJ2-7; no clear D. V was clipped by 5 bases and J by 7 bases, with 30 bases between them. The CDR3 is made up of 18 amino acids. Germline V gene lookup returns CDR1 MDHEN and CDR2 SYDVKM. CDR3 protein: CASSPGRGGIVLLMEQYF. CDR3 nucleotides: TGTGCCAGCAGTCCCGGACGAGGTGGAATCGTTCTATTAATGGAGCAGTACTTC.

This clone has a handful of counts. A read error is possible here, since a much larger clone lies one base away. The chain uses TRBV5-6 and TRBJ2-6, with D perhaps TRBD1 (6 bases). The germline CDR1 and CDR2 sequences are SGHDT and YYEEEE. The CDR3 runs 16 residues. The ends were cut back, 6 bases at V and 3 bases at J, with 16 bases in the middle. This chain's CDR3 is CASILQGTGGANVLTF. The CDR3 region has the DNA TGTGCCAGCATCTTACAGGGTACTGGTGGGGCCAACGTCCTGACTTTC.

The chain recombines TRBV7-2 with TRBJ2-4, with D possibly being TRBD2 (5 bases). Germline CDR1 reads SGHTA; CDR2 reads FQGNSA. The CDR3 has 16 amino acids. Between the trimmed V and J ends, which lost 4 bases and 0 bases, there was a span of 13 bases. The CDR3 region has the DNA TGTGCCAGCAGCTCCCGGGGAAGTCTAGCCAAAAACATTCAGTACTTC. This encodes CASSSRGSLAKNIQYF.